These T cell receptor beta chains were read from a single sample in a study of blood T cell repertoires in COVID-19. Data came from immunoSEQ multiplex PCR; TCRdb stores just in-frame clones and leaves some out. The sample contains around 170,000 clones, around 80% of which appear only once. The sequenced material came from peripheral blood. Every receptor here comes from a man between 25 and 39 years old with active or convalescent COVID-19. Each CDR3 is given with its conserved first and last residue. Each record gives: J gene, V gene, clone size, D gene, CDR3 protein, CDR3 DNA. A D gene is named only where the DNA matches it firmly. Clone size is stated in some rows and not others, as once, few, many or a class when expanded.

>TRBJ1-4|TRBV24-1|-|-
CATSDSGTTNEKLFF
TGTGCCACCAGTGATTCAGGGACTACTAATGAAAAACTGTTTTTT
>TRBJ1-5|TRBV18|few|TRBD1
CASSRQGPQSNQPQHF
TGTGCCAGCTCTCGACAGGGTCCTCAGAGCAATCAGCCCCAGCATTTT
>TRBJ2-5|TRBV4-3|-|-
CASSLGRAGVETQYF
TGCGCCAGCAGCCTCGGAAGGGCAGGGGTAGAGACCCAGTACTTC
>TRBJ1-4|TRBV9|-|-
CASSGGLPGEKLFF
TGTGCCAGCAGCGGGGGACTCCCGGGTGAAAAACTGTTTTTT
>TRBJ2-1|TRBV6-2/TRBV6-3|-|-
CASSYPGLNNEQFF
TGTGCCAGCAGTTACCCGGGACTGAACAATGAGCAGTTCTTC
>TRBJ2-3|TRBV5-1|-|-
CASSLVFYRAQVDTQYF
TGCGCCAGCAGCTTGGTTTTCTACAGGGCACAGGTTGATACGCAGTATTTT
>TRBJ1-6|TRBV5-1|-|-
CASKSGRGMDSPLHF
TGCGCCAGCAAAAGTGGTAGGGGGATGGATTCACCCCTCCACTTT
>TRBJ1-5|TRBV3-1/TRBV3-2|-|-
CASSQGDLDQPQHF
TGTGCCAGCAGCCAGGGGGACTTAGATCAGCCCCAGCATTTT
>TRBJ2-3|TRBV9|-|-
CASSPEGGDTQYF
TGTGCCAGCAGCCCCGAGGGTGGAGATACGCAGTATTTT
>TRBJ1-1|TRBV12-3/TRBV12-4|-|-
CASSSLRGGEAFF
TGTGCCAGCAGTTCACTGAGGGGGGGCGAAGCTTTCTTT
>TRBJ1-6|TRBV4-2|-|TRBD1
CASSQAGQGSSYNSPLHF
TGTGCCAGCAGCCAAGCGGGACAGGGGAGCTCCTATAATTCACCCCTCCACTTT
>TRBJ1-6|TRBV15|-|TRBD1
CATSSRDRENSPLHF
TGTGCCACCAGCAGCCGGGACAGGGAGAATTCACCCCTCCACTTT
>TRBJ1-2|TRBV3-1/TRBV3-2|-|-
CASSQVASRGSLNYGYTF
TGTGCCAGCAGCCAGGTCGCGTCAAGAGGCAGCTTAAACTATGGCTACACCTTC
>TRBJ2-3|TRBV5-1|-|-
CASSPGGHGDTQYF
TGCGCCAGCAGCCCGGGGGGCCATGGAGATACGCAGTATTTT
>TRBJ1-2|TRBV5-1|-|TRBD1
CASFGDSYGYTF
TGCGCCAGTTTCGGGGACAGCTATGGCTACACCTTC
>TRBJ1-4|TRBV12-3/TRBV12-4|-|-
CASSLAMGPKLFF
TGTGCCAGCAGTTTAGCGATGGGGCCGAAACTGTTTTTT
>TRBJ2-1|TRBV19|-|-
CASSIRSNEQFF
TGTGCCAGTAGTATAAGGAGCAATGAGCAGTTCTTC
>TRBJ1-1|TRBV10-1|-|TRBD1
CASSDRQGPSDTEAFF
TGCGCCAGCAGTGACAGACAGGGTCCCTCGGACACTGAAGCTTTCTTT
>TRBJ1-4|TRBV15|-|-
CATSLWGEGEKLFF
TGTGCCACCAGCCTTTGGGGCGAAGGGGAAAAACTGTTTTTT
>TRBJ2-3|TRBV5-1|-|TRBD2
CASSLEVAGGLGDTQYF
TGCGCCAGCAGCTTGGAGGTAGCGGGGGGCCTGGGAGATACGCAGTATTTT
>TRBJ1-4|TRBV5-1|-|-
CASSLPGGDATNEKLFF
TGCGCCAGCAGCTTGCCCGGCGGGGATGCAACTAATGAAAAACTGTTTTTT
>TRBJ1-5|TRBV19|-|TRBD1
CASAGQFNQPQHF
TGTGCCAGTGCGGGACAGTTTAATCAGCCCCAGCATTTT
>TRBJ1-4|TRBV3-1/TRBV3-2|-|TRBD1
CASSQTTGGDWEKLFF
TGTGCCAGCAGCCAGACGACAGGGGGCGACTGGGAAAAACTGTTTTTT
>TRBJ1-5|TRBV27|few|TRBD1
CASRQGTGDQPQHF
TGTGCCAGCAGACAGGGGACAGGGGATCAGCCCCAGCATTTT
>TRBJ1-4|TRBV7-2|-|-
CASSFIFGNEKLFF
TGTGCCAGCAGCTTCATATTCGGTAATGAAAAACTGTTTTTT
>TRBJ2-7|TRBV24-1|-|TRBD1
CATGTAGSYEQYF
TGTGCCACCGGGACAGCTGGCTCCTACGAGCAGTACTTC
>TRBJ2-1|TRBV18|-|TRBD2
CASSPSSGRGNEQFF
TGTGCCAGCTCACCTTCTAGCGGGAGGGGCAATGAGCAGTTCTTC
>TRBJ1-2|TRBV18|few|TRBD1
CASSVNVGTGNYGYTF
TGTGCCAGCTCAGTCAACGTCGGGACAGGGAACTATGGCTACACCTTC
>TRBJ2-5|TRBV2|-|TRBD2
CASSDGTSGTETQYF
TGTGCCAGCAGTGACGGAACTAGCGGGACTGAGACCCAGTACTTC
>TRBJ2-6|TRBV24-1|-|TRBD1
CATSDLGGTGGECTGANVLTF
TGTGCCACCAGTGATTTGGGAGGGACAGGGGGCGAGTGTACTGGGGCCAACGTCCTGACTTTC
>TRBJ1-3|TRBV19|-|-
CASSLIQASSGNTIYF
TGTGCCAGTAGTTTAATACAGGCCTCCTCTGGAAACACCATATATTTT
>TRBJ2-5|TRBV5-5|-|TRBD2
CASSPRLSGGAPETQYF
TGTGCCAGCAGCCCCCGCCTGAGCGGGGGGGCCCCAGAGACCCAGTACTTC
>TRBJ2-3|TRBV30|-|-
CAWSVGGDTQYF
TGTGCCTGGAGTGTAGGAGGGGATACGCAGTATTTT
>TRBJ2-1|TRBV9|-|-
CASSVYNRPNEQFF
TGTGCCAGCAGCGTATATAACAGGCCGAATGAGCAGTTCTTC
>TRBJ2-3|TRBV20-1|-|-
CSASGRERADTQYF
TGCAGTGCTAGTGGACGGGAAAGGGCGGATACGCAGTATTTT
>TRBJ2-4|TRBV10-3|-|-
CAISEQSGKLGKNIQYF
TGTGCCATCAGTGAACAATCGGGAAAATTGGGCAAAAACATTCAGTACTTC
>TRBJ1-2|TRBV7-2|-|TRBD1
CASSSGQGGGSYTF
TGTGCCAGCAGCTCTGGACAGGGAGGGGGGAGCTACACCTTC
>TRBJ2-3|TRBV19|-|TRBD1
CASSIQGAAGTDTQYF
TGTGCCAGTAGTATCCAGGGGGCGGCCGGCACAGATACGCAGTATTTT
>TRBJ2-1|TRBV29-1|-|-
CSVGRGRGNEQFF
TGCAGCGTTGGTAGGGGCAGGGGCAATGAGCAGTTCTTC
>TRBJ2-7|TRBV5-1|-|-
CASRQTRDSAYEQYF
TGCGCCAGCAGACAGACCCGGGACTCAGCCTACGAGCAGTACTTC
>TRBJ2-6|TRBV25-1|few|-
CASSLGGGTPETF
TGTGCCAGCAGTTTAGGGGGCGGGACACCCGAGACTTTC
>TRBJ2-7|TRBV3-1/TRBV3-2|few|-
CASSPGLMYEQYF
TGTGCCAGCAGCCCTGGGCTGATGTACGAGCAGTACTTC
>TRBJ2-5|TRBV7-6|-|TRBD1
CASSRDRGPLFQETQYF
TGTGCCAGCAGCCGCGACAGGGGGCCCCTTTTTCAAGAGACCCAGTACTTC
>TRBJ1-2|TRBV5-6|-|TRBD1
CASSSRTGSYGYTF
TGTGCCAGCAGCTCGCGGACAGGGAGCTATGGCTACACCTTC
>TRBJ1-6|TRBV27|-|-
CATTGGGFYNSPLHF
TGTGCCACCACGGGAGGGGGGTTTTATAATTCACCCCTCCACTTT
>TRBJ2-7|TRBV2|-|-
CASRGRPLSYEQYF
TGTGCCAGCAGGGGGAGGCCCCTCTCCTACGAGCAGTACTTC